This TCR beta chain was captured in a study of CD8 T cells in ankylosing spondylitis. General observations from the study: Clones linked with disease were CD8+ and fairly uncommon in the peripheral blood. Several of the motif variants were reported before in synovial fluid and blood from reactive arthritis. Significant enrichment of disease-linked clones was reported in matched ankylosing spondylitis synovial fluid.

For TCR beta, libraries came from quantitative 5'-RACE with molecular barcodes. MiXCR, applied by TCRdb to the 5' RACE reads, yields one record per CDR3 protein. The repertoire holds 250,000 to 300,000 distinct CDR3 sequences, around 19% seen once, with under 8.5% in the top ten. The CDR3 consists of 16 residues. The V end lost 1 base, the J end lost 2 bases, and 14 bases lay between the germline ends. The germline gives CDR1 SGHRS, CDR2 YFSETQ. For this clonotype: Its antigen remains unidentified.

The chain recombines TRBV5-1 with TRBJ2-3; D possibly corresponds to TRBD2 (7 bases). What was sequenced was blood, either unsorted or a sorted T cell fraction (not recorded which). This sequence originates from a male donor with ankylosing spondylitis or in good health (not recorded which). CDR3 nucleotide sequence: TGCGCCAGCAGCTTGTATCGGGGGGCTATCACAGATACGCAGTATTTT. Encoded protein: CASSLYRGAITDTQYF.